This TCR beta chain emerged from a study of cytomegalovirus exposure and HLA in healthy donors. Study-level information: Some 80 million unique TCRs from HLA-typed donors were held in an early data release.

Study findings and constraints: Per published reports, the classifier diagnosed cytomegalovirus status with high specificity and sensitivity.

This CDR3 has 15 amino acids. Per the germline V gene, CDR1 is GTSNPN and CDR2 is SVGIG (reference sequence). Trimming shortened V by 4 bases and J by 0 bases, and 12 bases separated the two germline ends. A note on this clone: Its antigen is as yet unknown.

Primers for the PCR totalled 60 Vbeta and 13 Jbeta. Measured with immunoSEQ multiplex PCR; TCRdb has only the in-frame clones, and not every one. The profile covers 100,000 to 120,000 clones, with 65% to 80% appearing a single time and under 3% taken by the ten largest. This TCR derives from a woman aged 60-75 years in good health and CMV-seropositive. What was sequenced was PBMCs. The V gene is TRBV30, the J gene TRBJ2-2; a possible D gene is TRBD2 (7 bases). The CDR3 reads CAWTGGLANTGELFF. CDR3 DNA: TGTGCCTGGACGGGGGGCTTAGCGAACACCGGGGAGCTGTTTTTT.